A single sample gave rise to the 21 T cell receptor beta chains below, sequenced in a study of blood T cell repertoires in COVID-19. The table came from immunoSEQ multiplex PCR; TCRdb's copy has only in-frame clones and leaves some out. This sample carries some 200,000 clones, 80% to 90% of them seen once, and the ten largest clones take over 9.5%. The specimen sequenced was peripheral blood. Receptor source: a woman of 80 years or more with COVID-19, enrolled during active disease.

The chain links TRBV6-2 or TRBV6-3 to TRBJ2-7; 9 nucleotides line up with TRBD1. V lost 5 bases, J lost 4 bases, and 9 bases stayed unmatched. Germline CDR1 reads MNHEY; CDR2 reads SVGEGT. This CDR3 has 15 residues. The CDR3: CASSRPDRGIYEQYF. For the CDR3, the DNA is TGTGCCAGCAGTCGACCGGACAGGGGTATTTACGAGCAGTACTTC.

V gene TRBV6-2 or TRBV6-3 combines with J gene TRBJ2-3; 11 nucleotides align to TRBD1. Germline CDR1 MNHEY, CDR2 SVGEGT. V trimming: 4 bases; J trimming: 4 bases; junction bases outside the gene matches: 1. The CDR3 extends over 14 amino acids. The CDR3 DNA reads TGTGCCAGCAGTTGGACAGGGGGCCCAGATACGCAGTATTTT. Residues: CASSWTGGPDTQYF.

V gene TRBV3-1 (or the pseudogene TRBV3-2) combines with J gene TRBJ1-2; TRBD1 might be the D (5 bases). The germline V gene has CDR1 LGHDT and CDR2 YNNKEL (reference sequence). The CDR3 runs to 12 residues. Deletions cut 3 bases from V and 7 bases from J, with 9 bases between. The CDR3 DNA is TGTGCCAGCAGCCAGGGGGGAGCTGGCTACACCTTC. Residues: CASSQGGAGYTF.

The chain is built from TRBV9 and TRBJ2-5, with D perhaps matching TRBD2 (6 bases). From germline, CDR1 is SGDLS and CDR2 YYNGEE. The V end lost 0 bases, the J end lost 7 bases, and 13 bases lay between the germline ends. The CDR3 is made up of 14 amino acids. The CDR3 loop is CASSVASSEGTQYF. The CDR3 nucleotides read TGTGCCAGCAGCGTAGCATCTAGCGAGGGGACCCAGTACTTC.

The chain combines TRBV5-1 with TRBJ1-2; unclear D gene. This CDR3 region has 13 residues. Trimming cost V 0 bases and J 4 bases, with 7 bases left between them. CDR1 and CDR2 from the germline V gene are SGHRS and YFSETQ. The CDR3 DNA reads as TGCGCCAGCAGCTTGGATAATAGCTATGGCTACACCTTC. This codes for CASSLDNSYGYTF.

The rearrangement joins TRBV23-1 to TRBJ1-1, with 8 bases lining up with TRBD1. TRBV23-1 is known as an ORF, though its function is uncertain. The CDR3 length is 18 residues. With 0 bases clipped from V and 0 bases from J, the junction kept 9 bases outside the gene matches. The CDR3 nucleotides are TGCGCCAGCAGTCAATCAGGGACAGGCGAAATAATGAACACTGAAGCTTTCTTT. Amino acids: CASSQSGTGEIMNTEAFF.

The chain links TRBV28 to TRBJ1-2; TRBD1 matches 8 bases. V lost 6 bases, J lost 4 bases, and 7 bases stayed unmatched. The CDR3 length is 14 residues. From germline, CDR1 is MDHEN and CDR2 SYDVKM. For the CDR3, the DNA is TGTGCCAGCAGACTCCAGGACAGGGCCTATGGCTACACCTTC. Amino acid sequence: CASRLQDRAYGYTF.

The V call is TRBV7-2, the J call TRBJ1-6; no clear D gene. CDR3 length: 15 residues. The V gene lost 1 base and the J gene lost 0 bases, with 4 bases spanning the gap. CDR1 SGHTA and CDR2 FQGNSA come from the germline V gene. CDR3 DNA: TGTGCCAGCAGCTTAGATCTCTCCTATAATTCACCCCTCCACTTT. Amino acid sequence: CASSLDLSYNSPLHF.

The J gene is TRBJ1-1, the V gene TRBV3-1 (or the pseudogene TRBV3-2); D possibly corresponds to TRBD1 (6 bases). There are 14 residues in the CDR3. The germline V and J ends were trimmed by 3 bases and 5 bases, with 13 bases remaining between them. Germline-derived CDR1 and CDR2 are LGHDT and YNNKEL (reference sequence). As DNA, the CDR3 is TGTGCCAGCAGCCAGTCAGGGGCAGGTACTGAAGCTTTCTTT. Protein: CASSQSGAGTEAFF.

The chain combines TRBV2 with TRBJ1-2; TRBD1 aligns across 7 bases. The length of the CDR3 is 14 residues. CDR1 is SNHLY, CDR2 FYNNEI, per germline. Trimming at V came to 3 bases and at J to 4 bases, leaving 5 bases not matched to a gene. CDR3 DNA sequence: TGTGCCAGCAGTGAGTTCACAGGGGCCTATGGCTACACCTTC. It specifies CASSEFTGAYGYTF.

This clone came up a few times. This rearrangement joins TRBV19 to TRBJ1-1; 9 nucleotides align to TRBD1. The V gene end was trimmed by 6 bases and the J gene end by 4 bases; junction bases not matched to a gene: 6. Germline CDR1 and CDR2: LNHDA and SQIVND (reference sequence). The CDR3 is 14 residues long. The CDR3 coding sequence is TGTGCCAGTAGCATTAAACAGGGGGCCACTGAAGCTTTCTTT. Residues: CASSIKQGATEAFF. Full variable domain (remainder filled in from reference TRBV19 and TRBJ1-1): DGGITQSPKYLFRKEGQNVTLSCEQNLNHDAMYWYRQDPGQGLRLIYYSQIVNDFQKGDIAEGYSVSREKKESFPLTVTSAQKNPTAFYLCASSIKQGATEAFFGQGTRLTVV.

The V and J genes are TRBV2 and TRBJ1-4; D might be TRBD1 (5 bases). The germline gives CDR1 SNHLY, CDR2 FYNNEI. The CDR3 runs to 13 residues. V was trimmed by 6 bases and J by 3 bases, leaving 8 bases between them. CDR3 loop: CASSGGANEKLFF. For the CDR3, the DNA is TGTGCCAGCAGCGGAGGGGCTAATGAAAAACTGTTTTTT.

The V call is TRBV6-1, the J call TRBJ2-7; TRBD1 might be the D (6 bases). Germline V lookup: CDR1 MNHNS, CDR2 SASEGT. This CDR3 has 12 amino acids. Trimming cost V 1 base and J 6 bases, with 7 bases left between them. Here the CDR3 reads CASSEGRGEQYV. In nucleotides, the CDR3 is TGTGCCAGCAGTGAAGGCAGGGGCGAGCAGTACGTC.

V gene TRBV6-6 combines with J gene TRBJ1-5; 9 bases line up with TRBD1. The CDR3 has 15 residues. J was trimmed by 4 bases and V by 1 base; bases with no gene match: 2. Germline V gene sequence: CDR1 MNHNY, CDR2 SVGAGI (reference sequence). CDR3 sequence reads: CASSYLQGANQPQHF. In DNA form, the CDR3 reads TGTGCCAGCAGTTACTTACAGGGGGCGAATCAGCCCCAGCATTTT.

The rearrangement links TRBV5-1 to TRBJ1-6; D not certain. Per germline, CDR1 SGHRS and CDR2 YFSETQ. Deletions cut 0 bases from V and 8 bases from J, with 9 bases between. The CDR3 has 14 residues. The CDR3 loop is CASSLAQSDSPLHF. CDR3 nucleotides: TGCGCCAGCAGCTTGGCTCAGTCCGATTCACCCCTCCACTTT.

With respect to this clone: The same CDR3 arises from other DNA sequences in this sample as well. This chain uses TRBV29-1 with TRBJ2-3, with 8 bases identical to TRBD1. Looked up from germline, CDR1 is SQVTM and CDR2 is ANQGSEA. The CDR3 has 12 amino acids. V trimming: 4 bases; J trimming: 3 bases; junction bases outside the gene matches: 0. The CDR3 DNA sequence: TGCAGCGTTGGACAGGGGACAGATACGCAGTATTTT. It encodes CSVGQGTDTQYF.

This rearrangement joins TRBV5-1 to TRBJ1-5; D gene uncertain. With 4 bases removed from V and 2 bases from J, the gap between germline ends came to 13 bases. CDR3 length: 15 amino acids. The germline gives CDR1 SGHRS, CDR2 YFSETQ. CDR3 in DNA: TGCGCCAGCAGCCCCTATGGGCCGGGCAATCAGCCCCAGCATTTT. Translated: CASSPYGPGNQPQHF.

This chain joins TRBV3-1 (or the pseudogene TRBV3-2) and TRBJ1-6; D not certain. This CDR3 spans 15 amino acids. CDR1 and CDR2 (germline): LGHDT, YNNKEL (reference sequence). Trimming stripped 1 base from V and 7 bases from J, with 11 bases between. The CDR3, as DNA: TGTGCCAGCAGCCAAGCTGAGGGTACGAATTCACCCCTCCACTTT. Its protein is CASSQAEGTNSPLHF.

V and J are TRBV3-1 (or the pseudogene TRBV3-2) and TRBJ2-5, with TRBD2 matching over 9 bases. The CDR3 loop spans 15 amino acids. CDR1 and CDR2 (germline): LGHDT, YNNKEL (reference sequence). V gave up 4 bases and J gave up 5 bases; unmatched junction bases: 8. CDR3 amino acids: CASSPGTSRTETQYF. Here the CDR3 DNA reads TGTGCCAGCAGCCCCGGGACTAGCAGGACGGAGACCCAGTACTTC.

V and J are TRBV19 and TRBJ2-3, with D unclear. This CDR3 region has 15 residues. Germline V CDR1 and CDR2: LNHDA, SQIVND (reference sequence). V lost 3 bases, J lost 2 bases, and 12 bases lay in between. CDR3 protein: CASSIFGQTTDTQYF. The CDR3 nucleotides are TGTGCCAGTAGTATCTTTGGGCAGACCACAGATACGCAGTATTTT.

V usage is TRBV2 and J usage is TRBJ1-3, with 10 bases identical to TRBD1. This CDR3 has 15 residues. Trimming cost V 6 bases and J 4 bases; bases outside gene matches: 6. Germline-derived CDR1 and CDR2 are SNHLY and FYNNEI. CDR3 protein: CASSIDRGRGNTIYF. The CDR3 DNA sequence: TGTGCCAGCAGCATCGACAGGGGGCGAGGAAACACCATATATTTT.